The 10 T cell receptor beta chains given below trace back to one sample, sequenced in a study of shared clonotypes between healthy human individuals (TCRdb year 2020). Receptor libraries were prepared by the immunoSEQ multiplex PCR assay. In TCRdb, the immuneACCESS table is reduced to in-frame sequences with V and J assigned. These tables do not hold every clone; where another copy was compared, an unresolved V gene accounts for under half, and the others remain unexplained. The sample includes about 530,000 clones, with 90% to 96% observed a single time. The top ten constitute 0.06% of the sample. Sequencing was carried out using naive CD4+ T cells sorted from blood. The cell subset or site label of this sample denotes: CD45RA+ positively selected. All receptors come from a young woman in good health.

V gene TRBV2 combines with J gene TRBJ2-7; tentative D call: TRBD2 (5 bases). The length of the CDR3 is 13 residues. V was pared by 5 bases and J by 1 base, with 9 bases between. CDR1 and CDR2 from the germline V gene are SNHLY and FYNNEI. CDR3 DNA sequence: TGTGCCAGCAGTCAAGACTATTCCTACGAGCAGTACTTC. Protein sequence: CASSQDYSYEQYF.

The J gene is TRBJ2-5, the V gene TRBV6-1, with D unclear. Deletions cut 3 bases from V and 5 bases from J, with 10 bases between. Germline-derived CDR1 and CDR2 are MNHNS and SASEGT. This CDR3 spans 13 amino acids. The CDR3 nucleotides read TGTGCCAGCAGTGATACGGTCGGGGAGACCCAGTACTTC. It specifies CASSDTVGETQYF.

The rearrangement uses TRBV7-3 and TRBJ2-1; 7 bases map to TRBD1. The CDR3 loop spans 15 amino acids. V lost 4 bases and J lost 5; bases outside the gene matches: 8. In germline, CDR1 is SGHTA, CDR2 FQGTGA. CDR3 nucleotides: TGTGCCAGCAGCTCGACAGGGATCAAGCACAATGAGCAGTTCTTC. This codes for CASSSTGIKHNEQFF.

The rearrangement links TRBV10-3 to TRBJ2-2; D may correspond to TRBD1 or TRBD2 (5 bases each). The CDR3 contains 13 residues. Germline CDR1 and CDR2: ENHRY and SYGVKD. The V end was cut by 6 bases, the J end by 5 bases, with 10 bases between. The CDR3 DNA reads TGTGCCATCAGCGGGGACGGAACCGGGGAGCTGTTTTTT. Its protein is CAISGDGTGELFF.

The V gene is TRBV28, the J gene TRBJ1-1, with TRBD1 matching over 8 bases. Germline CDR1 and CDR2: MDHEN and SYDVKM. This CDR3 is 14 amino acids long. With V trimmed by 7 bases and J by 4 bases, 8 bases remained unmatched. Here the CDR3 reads CASKSGGGFTEAFF. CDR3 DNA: TGTGCCAGCAAATCAGGGGGCGGTTTCACTGAAGCTTTCTTT.

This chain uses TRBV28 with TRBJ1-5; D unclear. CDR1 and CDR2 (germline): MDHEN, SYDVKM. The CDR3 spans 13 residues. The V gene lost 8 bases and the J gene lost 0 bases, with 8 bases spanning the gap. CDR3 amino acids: CASLKYSNQPQHF. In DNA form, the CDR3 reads TGTGCCAGCCTCAAGTATAGCAATCAGCCCCAGCATTTT.

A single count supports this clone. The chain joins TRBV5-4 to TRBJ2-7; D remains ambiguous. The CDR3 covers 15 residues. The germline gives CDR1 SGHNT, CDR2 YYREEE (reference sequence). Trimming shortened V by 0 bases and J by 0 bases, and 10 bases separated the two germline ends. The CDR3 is CASSLGLGSSYEQYF. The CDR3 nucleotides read TGTGCCAGCAGCTTGGGACTCGGGTCCTCCTACGAGCAGTACTTC.

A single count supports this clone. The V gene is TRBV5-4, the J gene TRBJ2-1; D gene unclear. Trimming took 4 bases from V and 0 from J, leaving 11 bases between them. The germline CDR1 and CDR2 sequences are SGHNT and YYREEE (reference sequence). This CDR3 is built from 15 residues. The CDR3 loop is CASSGSRNSYNEQFF. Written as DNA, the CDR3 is TGTGCCAGCAGCGGATCGCGCAACTCCTACAATGAGCAGTTCTTC.

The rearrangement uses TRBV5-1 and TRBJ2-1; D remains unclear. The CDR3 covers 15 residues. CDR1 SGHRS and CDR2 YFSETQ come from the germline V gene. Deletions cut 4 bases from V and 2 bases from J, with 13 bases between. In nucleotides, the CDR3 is TGCGCCAGCAGCCCCCCCCAGGATACCTACAATGAGCAGTTCTTC. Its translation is CASSPPQDTYNEQFF.

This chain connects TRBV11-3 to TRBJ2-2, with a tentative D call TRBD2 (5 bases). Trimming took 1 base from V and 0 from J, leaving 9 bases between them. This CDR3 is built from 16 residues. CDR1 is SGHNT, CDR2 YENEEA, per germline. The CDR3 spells CASSLVGESNTGELFF. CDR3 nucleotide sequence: TGTGCCAGCAGCTTAGTCGGGGAGTCGAACACCGGGGAGCTGTTTTTT.